This TCR beta chain was observed in a study of blood T cell repertoires in COVID-19. Here immunoSEQ multiplex PCR was the method, and the copy in TCRdb shows in-frame clones only, minus some. The sample records roughly 290,000 clones, approximately 86% being singletons. Per the germline V gene, CDR1 is MDHEN and CDR2 is SYDVKM. Trimming removed 6 bases from V and 5 bases from J; junction bases left unmatched: 6. This CDR3 has 14 residues. V is TRBV28 and J is TRBJ2-1, with 8 bases aligning to TRBD1. Source material: peripheral blood. This sequence originates from a woman aged 25 to 39 who had recovered from COVID-19. As DNA, the CDR3 is TGTGCCAGCAGACGGGGACAGGTACACAATGAGCAGTTCTTC. Translation: CASRRGQVHNEQFF.